Shown below are 11 T cell receptor beta chains from a single sample sequenced in a study of coeliac disease. The method was immunoSEQ multiplex PCR; TCRdb's version includes in-frame clones alone and lacks a portion of them. The sample has several thousand clones; about two thirds are singletons. The sample taken for sequencing was lamina propria lymphocytes from the gut. These receptors originate from a man aged 25 to 40 with celiac disease.

The V gene is TRBV28, the J gene TRBJ1-2, with 8 positions matching TRBD1. This CDR3 has 16 amino acids. Germline CDR1 is MDHEN and CDR2 is SYDVKM. J gave up 0 bases and V 3 bases, and 6 bases lay outside the gene matches. The CDR3, as DNA: TGTGCCAGCAGTTTCCATACGACAGGGGCTAACTATGGCTACACCTTC. Translating it yields CASSFHTTGANYGYTF.

V gene TRBV18 combines with J gene TRBJ1-2; the D is unclear. This CDR3 comprises 12 residues. CDR1 is KGHSH, CDR2 LQKENI, per germline. Trimming removed 4 bases from V and 6 bases from J, with 9 bases in between. CDR3 nucleotides: TGTGCCAGCTCACTGGGCCCCGATGGCTACACCTTC. Amino acid sequence: CASSLGPDGYTF. Variable domain in full (rest from reference TRBV18 and TRBJ1-2): NAGVMQNPRHLVRRRGQEARLRCSPMKGHSHVYWYRQLPEEGLKFMVYLQKENIIDESGMPKERFSAEFPKEGPSILRIQQVVRGDSAAYFCASSLGPDGYTFGSGTRLTVV.

V is TRBV27 and J is TRBJ1-1; D is ambiguous. Trimming shortened V by 6 bases and J by 10 bases, and 15 bases separated the two germline ends. Per germline, CDR1 MNHEY and CDR2 SMNVEV (reference sequence). The CDR3 runs 12 residues. The CDR3 here is CASRQNSLVAFF. CDR3 sequence (DNA): TGTGCCAGCAGACAGAACAGCCTCGTAGCTTTCTTT.

This rearrangement joins TRBV28 to TRBJ1-4; a possible D gene is TRBD1 (5 bases). Germline lookup yields CDR1 MDHEN and CDR2 SYDVKM. The V end lost 6 bases, the J end lost 5 bases, and 10 bases lay between the germline ends. The CDR3 totals 13 residues. DNA for the CDR3: TGTGCCAGCAGAAAGCAGGGAAATGAAAAACTGTTTTTT. This translates into CASRKQGNEKLFF.

This rearrangement joins TRBV7-8 to TRBJ2-3; D perhaps matches TRBD2 (6 bases). The germline V gene encodes CDR1 SGHVS and CDR2 FQNEAQ. Trimming removed 8 bases at V and 0 bases at J, with 18 bases between. The CDR3 contains 16 residues. CDR3 residues: CASAPRPGLSTDTQYF. CDR3 coding DNA: TGTGCCAGCGCGCCACGACCGGGACTGAGCACAGATACGCAGTATTTT.

This chain links TRBV4-1 with TRBJ1-4; 10 bases fit TRBD1. Germline CDR1 reads MGHRA; CDR2 reads YSYEKL. J was trimmed by 6 bases and V by 3 bases; bases with no gene match: 1. The CDR3 has 14 amino acids. DNA of the CDR3: TGCGCCAGCAGCCATGGGACAGGGGATGAAAAACTGTTTTTT. Translated, it gives CASSHGTGDEKLFF.

The rearrangement uses TRBV7-6 and TRBJ2-1, with 13 bases fitting TRBD2. V lost 5 bases and J lost 7; bases outside the gene matches: 5. This CDR3 spans 15 amino acids. Per the germline V gene, CDR1 is SGHVS and CDR2 is FNYEAQ. CDR3 loop: CASSKTSGRDNEQFF. As DNA, the CDR3 is TGTGCCAGCAGCAAAACTAGCGGGAGGGATAATGAGCAGTTCTTC.

This clone was recorded only once. This chain connects TRBV11-2 to TRBJ2-5; weak D call: TRBD1 (5 bases). CDR3 length equals 14 residues. Germline CDR1 reads SGHAT; CDR2 reads FQNNGV. V was shortened by 6 bases and J by 0 bases, with 11 bases between the two germline ends. CDR3 DNA: TGTGCCAGCAGTCTCGGACATAACCAAGAGACCCAGTACTTC. It yields the protein CASSLGHNQETQYF.

With respect to this clone: Germline and junction disagree at one end, which may indicate a read error. The chain combines TRBV27 with TRBJ1-1; a weak D match, TRBD1 (5 bases). The CDR3 contains 17 residues. From germline, CDR1 is MNHEY and CDR2 SMNVEV (reference sequence). In DNA, the CDR3 is TGTGCCAGCAGTCCACCGCAAGTGAGACAGATAAACACTAAAGCTTTCTTT. Its protein is CASSPPQVRQINTKAFF.

The gene calls are TRBV28 and TRBJ2-2; TRBD2 might be the D (6 bases). CDR3 length: 15 amino acids. Trimming took off 8 bases at V and 2 bases at J, with 15 bases between the two ends. The germline gives CDR1 MDHEN, CDR2 SYDVKM. The CDR3 DNA reads TGTGCCAGCGTGACCGGGGGTGACAACACCGGGGAGCTGTTTTTT. Amino acids: CASVTGGDNTGELFF. Full variable domain (outside the CDR3, taken from reference TRBV28 and TRBJ2-2): DVKVTQSSRYLVKRTGEKVFLECVQDMDHENMFWYRQDPGLGLRLIYFSYDVKMKEKGDIPEGYSVSREKKERFSLILESASTNQTSMYLCASVTGGDNTGELFFGEGSRLTVL.

The chain is built from TRBV13 and TRBJ1-3; D remains ambiguous. V lost 0 bases to trimming and J lost 0 bases, with 6 bases between them. The CDR3 runs to 15 residues. CDR1 and CDR2 (germline): PRHDT, FYEKMQ (reference sequence). CDR3 nucleotides: TGTGCCAGCAGCTTAGGGACAAGCTCTGGAAACACCATATATTTT. It codes for CASSLGTSSGNTIYF.